This TCR beta chain was identified during a study of post-analysis software for immune sequencing data. Whole-study context: Patients had relapsing-remitting, secondary progressive or progressive-relapsing multiple sclerosis; some lacked subtype.

General observations from the study: A handful of TRBV segments (TRBV5-6, TRBV5-1 and TRBV20-1 among them) occurred more frequently in patients than in controls. Multiple sclerosis was associated with a significant reduction in normalized Chao1 diversity relative to controls. F measure grouped same-batch samples tightly together.

This CDR3 contains 13 residues. The V gene end was trimmed by 5 bases and the J gene end by 2 bases; junction bases not matched to a gene: 1. This clonotype showed up just a few times. What it binds is not known. Prepared libraries of TCR beta cDNA carried unique molecular identifiers. Input populations of 1 to 10 million T cells gave rise to hundreds of thousands of cDNA molecules. TCRdb re-called the PCR reads with MiXCR, one entry per CDR3 protein. The sample carries some 690,000 distinct CDR3 sequences, roughly three fifths recorded once. The receptor comes from a girl between 2 and 10 years old with multiple sclerosis. The chain couples TRBV12-3 or TRBV12-4 to TRBJ2-5, with TRBD1 matching 8 bases. The material sequenced was blood. The CDR3 spells CASSGQGQETQYF. CDR3 sequence (DNA): TGTGCCAGCAGTGGACAGGGTCAAGAGACCCAGTACTTC.